This T cell receptor beta chain was recorded in a study of blood T cell repertoires in COVID-19. Across the whole study: Samples came from the United States, Italy and Spain, spanning acute and convalescent COVID-19. T cells, B-cell-depleted T cells, or PBMCs provided the cDNA or gDNA that served as material.

TCRdb keeps only in-frame clones here, not all; method: immunoSEQ multiplex PCR. This sample has approximately 290,000 clones, with approximately 83% found just once. The CDR3 has 17 residues. Germline V gene data show CDR1 as WSHSY and CDR2 as SAAADI. V was cut by 0 bases and J by 2 bases, with 14 bases left in between. Recovery meant two consecutive negative NP/OP PCR tests, professional clearance, or resolved symptoms. The sample was PBMCs or T cells enriched from blood (not recorded which). This chain uses TRBV10-2 with TRBJ2-4; D gene unclear. The TCR originated in a woman in her 30s who had recovered from COVID-19. This CDR3 reads CASSESTLRSSKNIQYF. In nucleotides, the CDR3 is TGCGCCAGCAGTGAGTCGACTCTTCGCTCGTCCAAAAACATTCAGTACTTC.